The clone carrying this TCR beta chain was seen more than once but under ten times. Its antigen is currently unknown. The data were obtained in a study of T-cell reconstitution after alpha-beta-depleted transplantation in children. Notes on the study in general: Several hundred expanded graft clones reportedly supplied alpha-beta T cells about two months after transplant.

A library of TCRbeta sequences, prepared with unique molecular identifiers, was generated. TCRdb fed the PCR reads into MiXCR, producing one record per CDR3 protein. The repertoire holds some 830,000 distinct CDR3 sequences, 15% to 20% seen once, with approximately 5% in the top ten. The CDR3 runs to 15 residues. The V end was cut by 4 bases, the J end by 5 bases, with 18 bases between. In germline, CDR1 is ENHRY, CDR2 SYGVKD. The J gene is TRBJ2-7, the V gene TRBV10-3; D assignment may be TRBD1 or TRBD2 (6 bases each). The sequence came from a male patient under 18 who had a stem cell transplant for acute lymphoblastic leukemia, so the T cells may come from the graft donor. Sequenced material: PBMCs, mostly from graft donor cells, taken 360 days after TCRalphabeta/CD19-depleted stem cell transplant. The CDR3 sequence is CAISATGTGAHEQYF. CDR3 coding DNA: TGTGCCATCAGTGCCACCGGGACGGGGGCCCACGAGCAGTACTTC.